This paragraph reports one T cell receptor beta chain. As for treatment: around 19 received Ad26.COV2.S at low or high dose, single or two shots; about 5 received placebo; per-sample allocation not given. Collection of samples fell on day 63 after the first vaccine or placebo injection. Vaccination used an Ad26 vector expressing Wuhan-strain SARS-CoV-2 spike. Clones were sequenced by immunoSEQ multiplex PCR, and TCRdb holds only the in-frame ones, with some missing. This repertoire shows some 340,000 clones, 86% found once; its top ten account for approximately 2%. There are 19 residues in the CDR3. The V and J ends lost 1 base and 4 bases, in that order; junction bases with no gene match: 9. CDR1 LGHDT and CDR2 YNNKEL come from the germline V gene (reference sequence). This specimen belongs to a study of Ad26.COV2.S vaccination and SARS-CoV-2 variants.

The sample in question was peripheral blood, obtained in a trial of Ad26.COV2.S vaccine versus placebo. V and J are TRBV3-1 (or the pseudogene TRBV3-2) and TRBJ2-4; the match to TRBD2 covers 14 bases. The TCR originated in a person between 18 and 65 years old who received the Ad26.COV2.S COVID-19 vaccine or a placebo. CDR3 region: CASSQGLAGGSYLKNIQYF. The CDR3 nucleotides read TGTGCCAGCAGCCAAGGACTAGCGGGGGGGTCGTACCTAAAAAACATTCAGTACTTC.